Listed here are 21 T cell receptor beta chains from one sample, sequenced in a study of cytomegalovirus exposure and HLA in healthy donors. 13 Jbeta primers and 60 Vbeta primers were used for the PCR. Using immunoSEQ multiplex PCR, the repertoire was profiled, and TCRdb retains in-frame clones only, with some absent. The sample comprises about 180,000 clones, 80% to 90% of which are singletons, and roughly 4.9% rests with the top ten. The specimen sequenced was PBMCs. Source of these receptors: a young woman in good health and CMV-seropositive.

The chain joins TRBV2 to TRBJ2-6, with TRBD2 matching over 9 bases. Germline values: CDR1 SNHLY, CDR2 FYNNEI. This CDR3 has 20 residues. Unmatched junction bases numbered 15, after V lost 5 bases and J lost 1 base. The CDR3 is CASSNPRGARGGSGANVLTF. The DNA for the CDR3 is TGTGCCAGCAGTAACCCCCGGGGTGCGCGGGGGGGATCTGGGGCCAACGTCCTGACTTTC.

This clone was seen more than once but under ten times. The rearrangement links TRBV9 to TRBJ1-2; possible D gene TRBD1, 5 bases. This CDR3 has 15 residues. CDR1 SGDLS and CDR2 YYNGEE come from the germline V gene. V was cut by 0 bases and J by 6 bases, with 15 bases left in between. Written as DNA, the CDR3 is TGTGCCAGCAGCGTAGATTGGGGGGGGGTAAATGGCTACACCTTC. Translation gives CASSVDWGGVNGYTF.

The chain has TRBV12-2 and TRBJ2-1; TRBD2, the D gene given by the table, was not confirmed from the DNA. TRBV12-2 is an annotated pseudogene. The CDR3 loop spans 18 amino acids. This CDR3 is CASRARRLAGGLYNEQFF. As DNA, the CDR3 is TGTGCAAGTCGCGCAAGACGACTAGCGGGGGGGCTCTACAATGAGCAGTTCTTC.

This clone was seen only once. This chain joins TRBV6-5 and TRBJ2-1, with 7 bases fitting TRBD1. The CDR3 is made up of 13 amino acids. Germline V lookup: CDR1 MNHEY, CDR2 SVGAGI. The V gene end was trimmed by 6 bases and the J gene end by 9 bases; junction bases not matched to a gene: 8. The CDR3 DNA sequence: TGTGCCAGCAGCCCGATCGACAGGGCTGAGCAGTTCTTC. This codes for CASSPIDRAEQFF.

CDR3 loop: CASSSWALQGTGTEAFF. The CDR3, as DNA: TGTGCCAGCAGCTCATGGGCACTACAGGGGACTGGCACTGAAGCTTTCTTT. This chain joins TRBV7-8 and TRBJ1-1; 7 bases are shared with TRBD1. The CDR3 extends over 17 amino acids. V dropped 4 bases and J dropped 4; count of bases not matched to a gene: 15. From germline, CDR1 is SGHVS and CDR2 FQNEAQ.

This clone was detected only a few times. This rearrangement joins TRBV19 to TRBJ1-2; TRBD1 matches 8 bases. CDR1 and CDR2 (germline): LNHDA, SQIVND (reference sequence). The CDR3 consists of 15 residues. The V segment lost 4 bases and the J segment 4 bases; nucleotides outside the gene matches: 8. This chain's CDR3 is CASSTTPGQVYGYTF. The CDR3 DNA sequence: TGTGCCAGTAGTACCACCCCGGGACAGGTCTATGGCTACACCTTC. The variable domain in full, with the rest retrieved from reference TRBV19 and TRBJ1-2, is DGGITQSPKYLFRKEGQNVTLSCEQNLNHDAMYWYRQDPGQGLRLIYYSQIVNDFQKGDIAEGYSVSREKKESFPLTVTSAQKNPTAFYLCASSTTPGQVYGYTFGSGTRLTVV.

The chain employs TRBV10-3 and TRBJ2-3; TRBD2 agrees at 10 bases. This CDR3 spans 14 amino acids. V dropped 4 bases and J dropped 6; count of bases not matched to a gene: 4. CDR1 and CDR2 (germline): ENHRY, SYGVKD. Written as DNA, the CDR3 is TGTGCCATCAGTGTTCAGCGGGGGGGGGATACGCAGTATTTT. Translating it yields CAISVQRGGDTQYF.

About this clone itself: Other DNA sequences within the sample encode an identical CDR3. This chain joins TRBV11-2 and TRBJ2-7, with D unclear. The V gene lost 5 bases and the J gene lost 2 bases, with 4 bases spanning the gap. The CDR3 length is 11 residues. The germline V gene has CDR1 SGHAT and CDR2 FQNNGV. The CDR3 sequence is CASSRAYEQYF. The CDR3 DNA sequence: TGTGCCAGCAGCCGCGCCTACGAGCAGTACTTC.

The genes are TRBV7-2 and TRBJ1-2, with D possibly being TRBD1 (5 bases). CDR1 and CDR2 from the germline V gene are SGHTA and FQGNSA. Trimming cost V 1 base and J 5 bases, with 14 bases left between them. The CDR3 is made up of 15 amino acids. CDR3 DNA sequence: TGTGCCAGCAGCTTAGGGGGCCAGGAGGGGTATGGCTACACCTTC. Translated, it gives CASSLGGQEGYGYTF.

The chain employs TRBV7-2 and TRBJ2-1; perhaps TRBD2 as D (6 bases). The CDR3 sequence is 16 residues long. The germline V gene has CDR1 SGHTA and CDR2 FQGNSA. The V end lost 5 bases, the J end lost 10 bases, and 24 bases lay between the germline ends. DNA of the CDR3: TGTGCCAGCAGCCCCAGGAGGGGCTCTACCCGGGGGGAGCAGTTCTTC. Protein product: CASSPRRGSTRGEQFF. Looking up the rest from reference TRBV7-2 and TRBJ2-1 gives the full variable domain: GAGVSQSPSNKVTEKGKDVELRCDPISGHTALYWYRQSLGQGLEFLIYFQGNSAPDKSGLPSDRFSAERTGGSVSTLTIQRTQQEDSAVYLCASSPRRGSTRGEQFFGPGTRLTVL.

The chain recombines TRBV15 with TRBJ1-6; the D is unclear. Germline CDR1 reads LNHNV; CDR2 reads YYDKDF (reference sequence). The CDR3 spans 16 residues. Trimming shortened V by 2 bases and J by 7 bases, and 15 bases separated the two germline ends. CDR3 in amino acids: CATSRNPGPGNSPLHF. The CDR3 DNA sequence: TGTGCCACCAGCAGAAACCCCGGGCCGGGAAATTCACCCCTCCACTTT.

The table lists this clone with a count of one. The V and J genes are TRBV5-1 and TRBJ2-2; no reliable D call. Trimming left V 2 bases short and J 4 bases short, with 9 bases between. Germline lookup yields CDR1 SGHRS and CDR2 YFSETQ. The CDR3 runs 14 residues. In DNA form, the CDR3 reads TGCGCCAGCAGCTTAACGACACTCACCGGGGAGCTGTTTTTT. Translated: CASSLTTLTGELFF.

V is TRBV27 and J is TRBJ2-1; 7 positions agree with TRBD2. V lost 5 bases and J lost 5; bases outside the gene matches: 9. In germline, CDR1 is MNHEY, CDR2 SMNVEV (reference sequence). The CDR3 has 15 amino acids. The CDR3 DNA follows: TGTGCCAGCAGTCTCTCCGGGACTAAACACAATGAGCAGTTCTTC. Amino acids: CASSLSGTKHNEQFF.

The chain combines TRBV5-4 with TRBJ1-5, with 12 bases lining up with TRBD1. Unmatched junction bases numbered 5, after V lost 0 bases and J lost 7 bases. Germline V gives CDR1 SGHNT, CDR2 YYREEE (reference sequence). This CDR3 contains 16 residues. This CDR3 reads CASSLDGTGGGQPQHF. The CDR3 bases are TGTGCCAGCAGCTTGGATGGGACAGGGGGCGGCCAGCCCCAGCATTTT.

The chain is built from TRBV9 and TRBJ2-5; 8 bases line up with TRBD1. Looked up from germline, CDR1 is SGDLS and CDR2 is YYNGEE. V dropped 3 bases and J dropped 5; count of bases not matched to a gene: 18. This CDR3 is 18 amino acids long. The CDR3 loop reads CASSGSLSRTGWGETQYF. The CDR3 bases are TGTGCCAGCAGCGGATCTCTGTCCCGGACAGGGTGGGGGGAGACCCAGTACTTC.

The V gene is TRBV5-1, the J gene TRBJ2-7; a weak D match, TRBD2 (7 bases). Trimming left V 0 bases short and J 2 bases short, with 12 bases between. The CDR3 is 15 residues long. Germline CDR1 is SGHRS and CDR2 is YFSETQ. CDR3 loop: CASSLAQGRAYEQYF. The DNA of the CDR3 is TGCGCCAGCAGCTTGGCGCAGGGGAGGGCCTACGAGCAGTACTTC.

The chain has TRBV4-3 and TRBJ2-3; 16 nucleotides agree with TRBD2. V lost 0 bases and J lost 4; bases outside the gene matches: 13. This CDR3 region has 21 residues. The V gene's germline CDR1 is LGHNA and CDR2 YSLEER. The CDR3 DNA follows: TGCGCCAGCAGCCAAGATTTAGGCATTGGGACTAGCGGGGGGGCCGCAGATACGCAGTATTTT. The encoded protein is CASSQDLGIGTSGGAADTQYF.

This chain links TRBV9 with TRBJ2-5; D call uncertain. V dropped 0 bases and J dropped 5 bases, with 11 bases sitting between them. CDR3 length: 14 amino acids. CDR1 SGDLS and CDR2 YYNGEE come from the germline V gene. CDR3 residues: CASSVGPGQETQYF. CDR3 bases: TGTGCCAGCAGCGTAGGTCCGGGTCAGGAGACCCAGTACTTC.

The J gene is TRBJ1-2, the V gene TRBV7-2; D ambiguous. The germline V gene has CDR1 SGHTA and CDR2 FQGNSA. Trimming shortened V by 2 bases and J by 11 bases, and 30 bases separated the two germline ends. The CDR3 loop spans 18 amino acids. CDR3 residues: CASSLSPWLVSAEGSYTF. Written as DNA, the CDR3 is TGTGCCAGCAGCTTATCACCGTGGTTGGTGAGCGCCGAAGGTTCGTACACCTTC.

This clone was counted only a few times. The conserved closing phenylalanine or tryptophan is absent in this CDR3, likely reflecting a read error. The V and J genes are TRBV28 and TRBJ1-6; D is uncertain. The CDR3 consists of 13 residues. Germline V gene sequence: CDR1 MDHEN, CDR2 SYDVKM. V dropped 7 bases and J dropped 6 bases, with 10 bases sitting between them. CDR3 bases: TGTGCCAGCACCGGGATTAGTAATTCACCCCTCCACCTT. Translating gives CASTGISNSPLHL.

This clone was counted a few times. The chain couples TRBV6-6 to TRBJ2-3; a weak D match, TRBD2 (6 bases). The V end lost 2 bases, the J end lost 2 bases, and 14 bases lay between the germline ends. Germline V gene lookup returns CDR1 MNHNY and CDR2 SVGAGI (reference sequence). This CDR3 is built from 16 residues. The CDR3 is CASSYRGSSFTDTQYF. Here the CDR3 DNA reads TGTGCCAGCAGTTACCGGGGGAGTTCTTTCACAGATACGCAGTATTTT.